What follows are 13 T cell receptor beta chains derived from one specimen sequenced in a study of T cell responses to AZD1222 COVID-19 vaccine (dated by TCRdb to the early 2020s). What this sample's time point label stands for: baseline before first vaccination. The library relied on the immunoSEQ multiplex PCR assay. TCRdb holds this immuneACCESS table with in-frame rearrangements only. Some clones are missing; in checked studies, unresolved V genes explain under half, and the rest has no known cause. The sample table shows roughly 190,000 clones, and 90% to 95% are seen once. The ten largest clones capture 3.5% to 5% of the sample. The sample was peripheral blood, taken on day 0 of AZD1222 vaccination. These receptor sequences come from an adult in good health.

The chain employs TRBV28 and TRBJ1-4; 7 bases align to TRBD1. CDR1 is MDHEN and CDR2 is SYDVKM in the germline V gene. There are 16 residues in the CDR3. Trimming removed 5 bases from V and 8 bases from J; junction bases left unmatched: 14. CDR3 in amino acids: CASSTERGRVREKLFF. In nucleotides, the CDR3 is TGTGCCAGCAGTACTGAAAGGGGGCGGGTTCGGGAAAAACTGTTTTTT.

The chain joins TRBV10-2 to TRBJ2-5; 7 positions match TRBD1. V lost 2 bases and J lost 5; bases outside the gene matches: 14. The V gene's germline CDR1 is WSHSY and CDR2 SAAADI. CDR3 length equals 17 residues. The CDR3 DNA is TGCGCCAGCAGTGAGAGGGGGCGGAGGCTAGGAGGCGAGACCCAGTACTTC. Protein product: CASSERGRRLGGETQYF.

The chain combines TRBV5-3 with TRBJ1-1, with 7 nucleotides matching TRBD1. TRBV5-3 falls under the ORF class, with uncertain function. The V and J ends lost 6 bases and 1 base, in that order; junction bases with no gene match: 9. The CDR3 runs to 15 residues. CDR3: CARTNLQGRNTEAFF. CDR3 in DNA: TGTGCCAGAACGAACCTACAGGGGAGGAACACTGAAGCTTTCTTT.

The gene calls are TRBV6-4 and TRBJ1-2; D is ambiguous. Germline lookup yields CDR1 MRHNA and CDR2 SNTAGT. The CDR3 is 14 amino acids. V gave up 4 bases and J gave up 7 bases, with 16 bases separating them. CDR3 nucleotides: TGTGCCAGCAGTGCGTTTTCGGGCCGTGGTGGCTACACCTTC. This gives the protein CASSAFSGRGGYTF.

Only a few counts were recorded for this clone. The chain uses TRBV19 and TRBJ1-5, with a weak D call TRBD1 (5 bases). The germline V and J ends were trimmed by 5 bases and 0 bases, with 17 bases remaining between them. This CDR3 spans 17 amino acids. CDR1 is LNHDA, CDR2 SQIVND, per germline (reference sequence). The CDR3 here is CASSPTRQTYSNQPQHF. In DNA, the CDR3 is TGTGCCAGTAGTCCCACTCGACAGACTTATAGCAATCAGCCCCAGCATTTT.

The V gene is TRBV6-1, the J gene TRBJ2-3; TRBD2 is a possible D gene (7 bases). V was pared by 1 base and J by 5 bases, with 13 bases between. Germline lookup yields CDR1 MNHNS and CDR2 SASEGT. The CDR3 has 15 residues. The CDR3 nucleotides read TGTGCCAGCAGTGAAGTGGGGGGGGCGATAGATACGCAGTATTTT. It specifies CASSEVGGAIDTQYF.

The chain uses TRBV10-3 and TRBJ1-6, with TRBD1 as a possible D gene (5 bases). Germline assignment: CDR1 ENHRY and CDR2 SYGVKD. There are 13 residues in the CDR3. V gave up 8 bases and J gave up 7 bases, with 12 bases separating them. The CDR3 sequence: CAIRPGPNSPLHF. In DNA, the CDR3 is TGTGCCATCCGGCCAGGGCCGAATTCACCCCTCCACTTT.

This clone has a handful of counts. Other DNA sequences in this specimen translate into the identical CDR3. This CDR3 reads CASSFLINQPQHF. The DNA of the CDR3 is TGTGCCAGCAGCTTCCTGATCAATCAGCCCCAGCATTTT. This rearrangement joins TRBV11-2 to TRBJ1-5; D gene unclear. The CDR3 is 13 residues long. Trimming left V 3 bases short and J 3 bases short, with 6 bases between. From germline, CDR1 is SGHAT and CDR2 FQNNGV. Filled out from reference TRBV11-2 and TRBJ1-5, the complete variable domain reads EAGVAQSPRYKIIEKRQSVAFWCNPISGHATLYWYQQILGQGPKLLIQFQNNGVVDDSQLPKDRFSAERLKGVDSTLKIQPAKLEDSAVYLCASSFLINQPQHFGDGTRLSIL.

The chain employs TRBV6-5 and TRBJ1-2; D not resolved. V was cut by 2 bases and J by 4 bases, with 11 bases left in between. This CDR3 spans 14 amino acids. Germline CDR1 MNHEY, CDR2 SVGAGI. The CDR3 bases are TGTGCCAGCAGTTACCGGCCGAGCAGCTATGGCTACACCTTC. Amino acids: CASSYRPSSYGYTF.

V usage is TRBV13 and J usage is TRBJ2-6; D is possibly TRBD1 or TRBD2 (5 bases each). CDR3 size: 16 residues. With 5 bases removed from V and 0 bases from J, the gap between germline ends came to 11 bases. Germline loops: CDR1 PRHDT, CDR2 FYEKMQ (reference sequence). This chain's CDR3 is CASSPLGRSGANVLTF. The CDR3 nucleotides are TGTGCCAGCAGCCCACTGGGACGCTCTGGGGCCAACGTCCTGACTTTC.

The chain links TRBV27 to TRBJ1-6; the match to TRBD1 covers 9 bases. CDR3 length: 13 residues. CDR1 is MNHEY and CDR2 is SMNVEV in the germline V gene (reference sequence). V lost 5 bases, J lost 11 bases, and 4 bases stayed unmatched. Written as DNA, the CDR3 is TGTGCCAGCAGTCCGCGGGACAGGGCACCCCTCCACTTT. Translated, it gives CASSPRDRAPLHF.

CDR3 region: CASSQDRPIMGVRNEKLFF. CDR3 coding DNA: TGCGCCAGCAGCCAAGATAGACCAATCATGGGAGTTCGGAATGAAAAACTGTTTTTT. The chain recombines TRBV4-1 with TRBJ1-4; D is uncertain. Germline V gene sequence: CDR1 MGHRA, CDR2 YSYEKL. The CDR3 loop spans 19 amino acids. The V gene lost 0 bases and the J gene lost 5 bases, with 22 bases spanning the gap.

The CDR3 region has the DNA TGTGCCAGCAGCCTATTAGCGGGGGGCGATACCTACGAGCAGTACTTC. It codes for CASSLLAGGDTYEQYF. The chain links TRBV5-5 to TRBJ2-7, with 10 positions matching TRBD2. CDR1 SGHKS and CDR2 YYEKEE come from the germline V gene (reference sequence). CDR3 length equals 16 residues. V lost 4 bases, J lost 2 bases, and 9 bases stayed unmatched.